Below, 16 T cell receptor beta chains from the same sample are listed, as sequenced in a study of OX40 agonist ivuxolimab in advanced cancers. Libraries were prepared by immunoSEQ multiplex PCR; TCRdb keeps only in-frame clonotypes and omits some of them. The sample holds 100,000 to 150,000 clones, about 92% seen once. The material sequenced was CD4+ or CD8+ T cells sorted from blood, taken in a trial of the OX40 agonist ivuxolimab. These receptors were collected from an adult with an advanced solid tumor such as melanoma, head and neck, liver or kidney cancer.

This chain connects TRBV29-1 to TRBJ2-3, with a weak D call TRBD1 (6 bases). The germline CDR1 and CDR2 sequences are SQVTM and ANQGSEA. The CDR3 is 15 residues long. Trimming shortened V by 6 bases and J by 4 bases, and 20 bases separated the two germline ends. Here the CDR3 DNA reads TGCAGCGTCGGGGATACAGGGTCGCAAGCAGATACGCAGTATTTT. Protein sequence: CSVGDTGSQADTQYF.

This rearrangement joins TRBV6-5 to TRBJ1-3; D is ambiguous. The V end lost 7 bases, the J end lost 4 bases, and 8 bases lay between the germline ends. This CDR3 has 12 residues. Germline V gene sequence: CDR1 MNHEY, CDR2 SVGAGI. CDR3 nucleotide sequence: TGTGCCAGCAAGGCCTCCGGAAACACCATATATTTT. Translation gives CASKASGNTIYF.

The rearrangement uses TRBV6-5 and TRBJ1-2; D may be TRBD1 (6 bases). The CDR3 contains 14 residues. From germline, CDR1 is MNHEY and CDR2 SVGAGI. With 5 bases removed from V and 4 bases from J, the gap between germline ends came to 14 bases. The CDR3: CASSGHRAFYGYTF. DNA for the CDR3: TGTGCCAGCAGTGGACACAGGGCTTTCTATGGCTACACCTTC.

The chain employs TRBV27 and TRBJ1-5; 9 bases agree with TRBD1. The V gene end was trimmed by 3 bases and the J gene end by 4 bases; junction bases not matched to a gene: 10. The CDR3 sequence is 17 residues long. Germline CDR1 MNHEY, CDR2 SMNVEV (reference sequence). CDR3 protein: CASSFYRGQGSNQPQHF. The CDR3, as DNA: TGTGCCAGCAGTTTTTATAGGGGACAGGGATCAAATCAGCCCCAGCATTTT.

On this clone itself: The junction shows a germline mismatch at one end, possibly a read error. This chain joins TRBV28 and TRBJ2-2; TRBD1 aligns across 7 bases. Looked up from germline, CDR1 is MDHEN and CDR2 is SYDVKM. The CDR3 loop spans 15 amino acids. The CDR3: CASCFRGMNTGELFF. In DNA, the CDR3 is TGTGCCAGCTGTTTCAGGGGGATGAACACCGGGGAGCTGTTTTTT.

This CDR3 reads CASSYWGGQGGETQYF. The CDR3 DNA is TGTGCCAGCAGTTACTGGGGGGGACAGGGTGGCGAGACCCAGTACTTC. The J gene is TRBJ2-5, the V gene TRBV6-5, with TRBD1 matching over 9 bases. The length of the CDR3 is 16 residues. V was clipped by 1 base and J by 5 bases; unmatched bases: 8. CDR1 is MNHEY, CDR2 SVGAGI, per germline.

The V call is TRBV11-2, the J call TRBJ2-7; D could derive from TRBD1 or TRBD2 (5 bases each). Trimming took 1 base from V and 0 from J, leaving 13 bases between them. Germline V gene sequence: CDR1 SGHAT, CDR2 FQNNGV. CDR3 size: 16 residues. The CDR3 reads CASSLVLGVTSYEQYF. CDR3 DNA: TGTGCCAGCAGCTTAGTGTTGGGGGTAACCTCCTACGAGCAGTACTTC.

The chain is built from TRBV9 and TRBJ2-7; 7 bases align to TRBD2. The J segment lost 1 base and the V segment lost 0 bases, leaving 7 bases of the junction unmatched. The CDR3 spans 16 residues. Germline-derived CDR1 and CDR2 are SGDLS and YYNGEE. The CDR3, as DNA: TGTGCCAGCAGCGTAGCTACTGGCGGGAGATCCTACGAGCAGTACTTC. Translation gives CASSVATGGRSYEQYF.

The chain employs TRBV7-9 and TRBJ2-7; tentative D call: TRBD1 (7 bases). The CDR3 totals 14 residues. The ends were cut back, 5 bases at V and 4 bases at J, with 15 bases in the middle. CDR1 is SEHNR and CDR2 is FQNEAQ in the germline V gene (reference sequence). CDR3 sequence reads: CASSLGGTVYEQYF. The CDR3 nucleotides read TGTGCCAGCAGCCTTGGGGGGACAGTATACGAGCAGTACTTC.

The genes are TRBV10-3 and TRBJ2-3; perhaps TRBD2 as D (6 bases). The V and J ends lost 7 bases and 3 bases respectively, with 14 bases between them. Germline V gives CDR1 ENHRY, CDR2 SYGVKD. This CDR3 contains 14 residues. The chain's CDR3 is CAIKPGLATDTQYF. The CDR3 nucleotides read TGTGCCATCAAACCGGGACTGGCGACAGATACGCAGTATTTT.

This chain connects TRBV6-5 to TRBJ1-2; TRBD1 matches 8 bases. CDR3 length equals 15 residues. V trimming: 6 bases; J trimming: 4 bases; junction bases outside the gene matches: 10. The germline V gene encodes CDR1 MNHEY and CDR2 SVGAGI. This chain's CDR3 is CASRDPGGAVYGYTF. CDR3 sequence (DNA): TGTGCCAGCAGAGACCCAGGGGGCGCCGTCTATGGCTACACCTTC.

The V gene is TRBV6-4, the J gene TRBJ2-1; perhaps TRBD1 as D (6 bases). The germline CDR1 and CDR2 sequences are MRHNA and SNTAGT. The CDR3 extends over 15 amino acids. V was trimmed by 6 bases and J by 0 bases, leaving 12 bases between them. The chain's CDR3 is CASSGQSTSYNEQFF. In DNA form, the CDR3 reads TGTGCCAGCAGCGGACAGTCCACCTCCTACAATGAGCAGTTCTTC.

This rearrangement joins TRBV5-1 to TRBJ1-2; no reliable D call. This CDR3 region has 14 residues. The germline V gene has CDR1 SGHRS and CDR2 YFSETQ. V lost 4 bases to trimming and J lost 4 bases, with 14 bases between them. CDR3 sequence (DNA): TGCGCCAGCAGCGACCAAAGTGGGAGCTATGGCTACACCTTC. This codes for CASSDQSGSYGYTF.

This chain joins TRBV28 and TRBJ2-5, with 8 bases that match TRBD1. This CDR3 is 19 amino acids long. V lost 2 bases to trimming and J lost 6 bases; unmatched junction nucleotides: 20. CDR1 is MDHEN, CDR2 SYDVKM, per germline. The CDR3 DNA follows: TGTGCCAGCAGTTTAAGCGGACAGGGAACCCTGGTGGGAGAAAAGACCCAGTACTTC. Translation gives CASSLSGQGTLVGEKTQYF.

This clone was observed a single time. CDR3 loop: CASSSPPGASNTGELFF. The CDR3, as DNA: TGTGCCAGCAGCTCACCTCCAGGGGCCTCGAACACCGGGGAGCTGTTTTTT. The genes are TRBV7-9 and TRBJ2-2; TRBD1 is a possible D gene (6 bases). This CDR3 contains 17 residues. Trimming cost V 4 bases and J 0 bases, with 15 bases left between them. Germline V gives CDR1 SEHNR, CDR2 FQNEAQ (reference sequence).

The V and J genes are TRBV6-4 and TRBJ1-3; D might be TRBD1 (6 bases). The CDR3 contains 21 residues. The V end was cut by 2 bases, the J end by 6 bases, with 32 bases between. In germline, CDR1 is MRHNA, CDR2 SNTAGT. CDR3 amino acids: CASSDPLESDGRGEVENTIYF. CDR3 coding DNA: TGTGCCAGCAGTGACCCACTCGAGTCAGACGGAAGGGGGGAGGTGGAAAACACCATATATTTT.